Below are 32 T cell receptor beta chains sequenced from a single sample in a study of shared clonotypes between healthy human individuals. The protocol was immunoSEQ multiplex PCR, while the TCRdb copy is restricted to in-frame clones and leaves out a portion. The sample consists of 2 million or so clones, about 95% of them appearing once. Naive CD8 cells comprised CD45RO-negative, CCR7-positively selected cells, excluding terminally differentiated effector memory CD45RA+ cells. The specimen sequenced was naive CD8+ T cells sorted from blood. These receptors came from a man between 18 and 29 years old in good health.

J is TRBJ2-7 and V is TRBV5-4, with D perhaps assigned TRBD1 or TRBD2 (5 bases each). The CDR3 has 14 amino acids. Trimming cost V 4 bases and J 1 base, with 12 bases left between them. Germline assignment: CDR1 SGHNT and CDR2 YYREEE (reference sequence). Here the CDR3 DNA reads TGTGCCAGCAGCCCGGGCTGGGGGTCCTACGAGCAGTACTTC. Translation: CASSPGWGSYEQYF.

The V gene is TRBV4-1, the J gene TRBJ2-7; TRBD1 might be the D (6 bases). This CDR3 is built from 14 residues. The germline V gene has CDR1 MGHRA and CDR2 YSYEKL. Trimming stripped 4 bases from V and 6 bases from J, with 16 bases between. The CDR3 nucleotides are TGCGCCAGCAGCCCCCGACAGGAATCCGGCGAGCAGTACTTC. Translating gives CASSPRQESGEQYF.

The J gene is TRBJ1-4, the V gene TRBV9, with D maybe TRBD1 (5 bases). Germline V gene sequence: CDR1 SGDLS, CDR2 YYNGEE. V was cut by 4 bases and J by 5 bases, with 18 bases left in between. The CDR3 totals 16 residues. CDR3: CASSRGPQRANEKLFF. The CDR3, as DNA: TGTGCCAGCAGCAGGGGCCCCCAGAGGGCAAATGAAAAACTGTTTTTT.

The CDR3 sequence: CASSTGGAGATLTYEQYF. CDR3 bases: TGTGCCAGCAGTACCGGAGGGGCGGGGGCTACCTTAACCTACGAGCAGTACTTC. The chain has TRBV27 and TRBJ2-7; TRBD2 is a possible D gene (7 bases). This CDR3 has 18 residues. With 5 bases removed from V and 2 bases from J, the gap between germline ends came to 25 bases. Germline loops: CDR1 MNHEY, CDR2 SMNVEV (reference sequence).

The CDR3 nucleotides read TGTGCCAGCATCGACAGGGGACCGAACACCGGGGAGCTGTTTTTT. Protein sequence: CASIDRGPNTGELFF. The chain combines TRBV27 with TRBJ2-2, with 8 bases matching TRBD1. Unmatched junction bases numbered 4, after V lost 7 bases and J lost 0 bases. The germline gives CDR1 MNHEY, CDR2 SMNVEV (reference sequence). The CDR3 has 15 amino acids.

The CDR3: CASQDQGGGGNTIYF. CDR3 DNA sequence: TGTGCCAGCCAAGACCAGGGGGGAGGTGGAAACACCATATATTTT. This sequence joins TRBV6-1 and TRBJ1-3, with TRBD1 matching 7 bases. V shed 8 bases, J shed 3 bases, and the junction held 10 bases outside the gene matches. Germline CDR1 is MNHNS and CDR2 is SASEGT. The CDR3 is made up of 15 amino acids.

A single count supports this clone. The CDR3 spells CASSSTIGGIYEQYF. The CDR3 nucleotides are TGTGCCAGCAGCTCGACAATAGGCGGTATCTACGAGCAGTACTTC. The rearrangement uses TRBV13 and TRBJ2-7; D is unclear. Trimming cost V 4 bases and J 3 bases, with 16 bases left between them. CDR3 size: 15 residues. The V gene's germline CDR1 is PRHDT and CDR2 FYEKMQ (reference sequence).

V is TRBV30 and J is TRBJ2-4; D is perhaps TRBD1 (5 bases). CDR1 and CDR2 (germline): GTSNPN, SVGIG (reference sequence). The CDR3 spans 13 residues. V lost 0 bases and J 5 bases, leaving 8 bases between the germline ends. The CDR3 region is CAWSVQAENIQYF. CDR3 in DNA: TGTGCCTGGAGTGTACAGGCCGAAAACATTCAGTACTTC. The variable domain in full, completed from reference TRBV30 and TRBJ2-4, reads SQTIHQWPATLVQPVGSPLSLECTVEGTSNPNLYWYRQAAGRGLQLLFYSVGIGQISSEVPQNLSASRPQDRQFILSSKKLLLSDSGFYLCAWSVQAENIQYFGAGTRLSVL.

This rearrangement joins TRBV13 to TRBJ2-3; the D is unclear. The V end was cut by 1 base, the J end by 4 bases, with 9 bases between. The length of the CDR3 is 14 residues. Germline V gene lookup returns CDR1 PRHDT and CDR2 FYEKMQ (reference sequence). In nucleotides, the CDR3 is TGTGCCAGCAGCTTAGAAGGAGTGTCAGATACGCAGTATTTT. It translates to CASSLEGVSDTQYF.

The rearrangement links TRBV5-1 to TRBJ2-7; D possibly uses TRBD1 or TRBD2 (5 bases each). Trimming took off 6 bases at V and 6 bases at J, with 19 bases between the two ends. This CDR3 has 14 residues. The germline gives CDR1 SGHRS, CDR2 YFSETQ. As DNA, the CDR3 is TGCGCCAGCAACGACAGTCCCGTGGCGGGCGAGCAGTACTTC. Amino acids: CASNDSPVAGEQYF.

The V and J genes are TRBV9 and TRBJ2-7; D is uncertain. V shed 5 bases and J shed 2 bases, with 14 bases lying between them. The germline CDR1 and CDR2 sequences are SGDLS and YYNGEE. The CDR3 is 14 residues long. The CDR3 sequence: CASSGPARAYEQYF. The CDR3 DNA reads TGTGCCAGCAGTGGGCCAGCGCGAGCCTACGAGCAGTACTTC. The whole variable domain, filled in from reference TRBV9 and TRBJ2-7, reads DSGVTQTPKHLITATGQRVTLRCSPRSGDLSVYWYQQSLDQGLQFLIQYYNGEERAKGNILERFSAQQFPDLHSELNLSSLELGDSALYFCASSGPARAYEQYFGPGTRLTVT.

This chain links TRBV5-1 with TRBJ2-3; 12 bases map to TRBD2. Germline V lookup: CDR1 SGHRS, CDR2 YFSETQ. Trimming took 4 bases from V and 2 from J; bases not matched to a gene: 8. CDR3 length equals 17 residues. DNA of the CDR3: TGCGCCAGCAGCCAGAGACTAGCGGGGGACGACACAGATACGCAGTATTTT. Amino acid sequence: CASSQRLAGDDTDTQYF.

The J gene is TRBJ2-3, the V gene TRBV4-1; perhaps TRBD2 as D (7 bases). Germline assignment: CDR1 MGHRA and CDR2 YSYEKL. Between the trimmed V and J ends, which lost 8 bases and 0 bases, there was a span of 18 bases. The CDR3 is 16 residues long. CDR3: CASSGPGGYSTDTQYF. In nucleotides, the CDR3 is TGCGCCAGCTCCGGACCGGGGGGCTATAGCACAGATACGCAGTATTTT.

This clone was recorded once. V is TRBV7-2 and J is TRBJ1-2; 8 nucleotides align to TRBD1. CDR1 is SGHTA and CDR2 is FQGNSA in the germline V gene. The CDR3 totals 13 residues. The trim removed 10 bases at V and 0 bases at J, leaving 4 bases unmatched. DNA for the CDR3: TGTGCCATGTCAGGGGGCGCTAACTATGGCTACACCTTC. Amino acid sequence: CAMSGGANYGYTF.

The chain has TRBV27 and TRBJ2-7; the D call may be TRBD1 or TRBD2 (5 bases each). V was trimmed by 5 bases and J by 2 bases, leaving 19 bases between them. The CDR3 is made up of 16 amino acids. CDR1 MNHEY and CDR2 SMNVEV come from the germline V gene (reference sequence). The CDR3 nucleotides read TGTGCCAGCAGTGCCTCATCCGGGACGAGGGCCTACGAGCAGTACTTC. It encodes CASSASSGTRAYEQYF.

V and J are TRBV4-1 and TRBJ2-7, with 7 bases identical to TRBD1. The V segment lost 2 bases and the J segment 4 bases; nucleotides outside the gene matches: 8. This CDR3 has 15 amino acids. Germline CDR1 reads MGHRA; CDR2 reads YSYEKL. The CDR3 region has the DNA TGCGCCAGCAGCCAAAGGATAGGGGGCATTTACGAGCAGTACTTC. Amino acid sequence: CASSQRIGGIYEQYF.

This chain links TRBV5-6 with TRBJ2-2; no clear D. The CDR3 covers 15 residues. V was clipped by 3 bases and J by 0 bases, with 9 bases between them. Germline V CDR1 and CDR2: SGHDT, YYEEEE. This CDR3 is CASSWGTPNTGELFF. CDR3 bases: TGTGCCAGCAGCTGGGGTACGCCGAACACCGGGGAGCTGTTTTTT.

The genes are TRBV27 and TRBJ2-7; D may be TRBD1 (7 bases). The CDR3 consists of 16 residues. Between the trimmed V and J ends, which lost 6 bases and 3 bases, there was a span of 21 bases. From germline, CDR1 is MNHEY and CDR2 SMNVEV (reference sequence). CDR3 amino acids: CASSLTGGTVHYEQYF. CDR3 sequence (DNA): TGTGCCAGCAGCCTTACCGGAGGGACAGTCCACTACGAGCAGTACTTC.

Here the CDR3 DNA reads TGTGCCAGCTTGAGAGAGGGGAACACTGAAGCTTTCTTT. It yields the protein CASLREGNTEAFF. This rearrangement joins TRBV2 to TRBJ1-1; no clear D gene. In germline, CDR1 is SNHLY, CDR2 FYNNEI. Trimming cost V 8 bases and J 1 base, with 11 bases left between them. The CDR3 runs 13 residues.

This clone was found once. This chain connects TRBV13 to TRBJ2-7, with unresolved D. CDR1 and CDR2 (germline): PRHDT, FYEKMQ (reference sequence). V lost 4 bases to trimming and J lost 1 base, with 11 bases between them. The CDR3 is 14 amino acids. Written as DNA, the CDR3 is TGTGCCAGCAGCTCCACCGACGGTTCCTACGAGCAGTACTTC. Translation: CASSSTDGSYEQYF.

The genes are TRBV7-9 and TRBJ2-5, with a possible D match to TRBD1 (6 bases). Trimming cost V 3 bases and J 1 base, with 12 bases left between them. This CDR3 is built from 15 residues. CDR1 and CDR2 from the germline V gene are SEHNR and FQNEAQ (reference sequence). In DNA form, the CDR3 reads TGTGCCAGCAGCTTTTGGACAGAGCCCCAAGAGACCCAGTACTTC. Translated, it gives CASSFWTEPQETQYF. Variable domain in full (rest from reference TRBV7-9 and TRBJ2-5): DTGVSQNPRHKITKRGQNVTFRCDPISEHNRLYWYRQTLGQGPEFLTYFQNEAQLEKSRLLSDRFSAERPKGSFSTLEIQRTEQGDSAMYLCASSFWTEPQETQYFGPGTRLLVL.

The CDR3 spells CASSLGTVEETQYF. The DNA for the CDR3 is TGCGCCAGCAGCCTAGGGACGGTGGAAGAGACCCAGTACTTC. This chain uses TRBV4-1 with TRBJ2-5; either TRBD1 or TRBD2 may supply D (5 bases each). The germline CDR1 and CDR2 sequences are MGHRA and YSYEKL. The CDR3 is made up of 14 amino acids. Trimming took 4 bases from V and 3 from J, leaving 12 bases between them.

The chain employs TRBV7-9 and TRBJ2-7; weak D call: TRBD2 (5 bases). This CDR3 contains 15 residues. V dropped 2 bases and J dropped 0 bases, with 11 bases sitting between them. Germline CDR1 and CDR2: SEHNR and FQNEAQ (reference sequence). The CDR3 DNA is TGTGCCAGCAGCTTACCGGTCGGGATCTCCTACGAGCAGTACTTC. Protein product: CASSLPVGISYEQYF.

CDR3 in DNA: TGTGCCAGCAGTTTACCGGGTATCACCGGGGAGCTGTTTTTT. The encoded protein is CASSLPGITGELFF. This chain joins TRBV27 and TRBJ2-2; D is undetermined. V gave up 2 bases and J gave up 4 bases, with 8 bases separating them. The CDR3 has 14 residues. From germline, CDR1 is MNHEY and CDR2 SMNVEV (reference sequence).

The gene calls are TRBV11-1 and TRBJ1-1; 8 bases match TRBD1. Losses at the gene ends were 5 bases for V and 1 base for J; bases not matched to a gene: 6. CDR1 and CDR2 (germline): SGHAT, FQDESV (reference sequence). The CDR3 has 15 residues. The CDR3 here is CASSIGQGGNTEAFF. CDR3 coding DNA: TGTGCCAGCAGCATAGGACAGGGAGGGAACACTGAAGCTTTCTTT.

The rearrangement joins TRBV4-2 to TRBJ2-3; the match to TRBD2 covers 11 bases. The trim removed 5 bases at V and 4 bases at J, leaving 2 bases unmatched. The CDR3 is made up of 14 amino acids. From germline, CDR1 is LGHNA and CDR2 YNFKEQ. The CDR3 spells CASSELAGADTQYF. Written as DNA, the CDR3 is TGTGCCAGCAGCGAACTAGCGGGGGCAGATACGCAGTATTTT.

J is TRBJ1-5 and V is TRBV28, with D tentatively TRBD1 (6 bases). Germline loops: CDR1 MDHEN, CDR2 SYDVKM. The V and J ends lost 5 bases and 0 bases respectively, with 17 bases between them. The CDR3 is 17 residues long. The CDR3 region has the DNA TGTGCCAGCAGTCCCTTTACCGGGACACCTAGCAATCAGCCCCAGCATTTT. This sequence encodes CASSPFTGTPSNQPQHF.

J is TRBJ2-7 and V is TRBV9; D uncertain. Per the germline V gene, CDR1 is SGDLS and CDR2 is YYNGEE. Trimming took off 0 bases at V and 6 bases at J, with 13 bases between the two ends. There are 14 residues in the CDR3. This CDR3 is CASSVEAGMGEQYF. CDR3 bases: TGTGCCAGCAGCGTAGAGGCAGGTATGGGCGAGCAGTACTTC. Based on the CDR3 plus reference TRBV9 and TRBJ2-7, the full variable domain is DSGVTQTPKHLITATGQRVTLRCSPRSGDLSVYWYQQSLDQGLQFLIQYYNGEERAKGNILERFSAQQFPDLHSELNLSSLELGDSALYFCASSVEAGMGEQYFGPGTRLTVT.

The chain combines TRBV6-5 with TRBJ1-2; D is perhaps TRBD1 (6 bases). There are 12 residues in the CDR3. The ends were cut back, 10 bases at V and 4 bases at J, with 13 bases in the middle. Germline V gives CDR1 MNHEY, CDR2 SVGAGI. The CDR3 DNA follows: TGTGCCACCGAGGGGGGGAGCTATGGCTACACCTTC. Amino acid sequence: CATEGGSYGYTF.

This rearrangement joins TRBV4-3 to TRBJ2-7; TRBD1 agrees at 8 bases. Germline CDR1 and CDR2: LGHNA and YSLEER. This CDR3 is built from 16 residues. The J segment lost 4 bases and the V segment lost 0 bases, leaving 8 bases of the junction unmatched. The DNA of the CDR3 is TGCGCCAGCAGCCAAGATACCGGACAGGGAACATACGAGCAGTACTTC. Amino acids: CASSQDTGQGTYEQYF.

This clone was counted between two and nine times. The chain employs TRBV7-2 and TRBJ2-7; TRBD2 is a possible D gene (6 bases). The CDR3 contains 15 residues. Per germline, CDR1 SGHTA and CDR2 FQGNSA. With 7 bases removed from V and 4 bases from J, the gap between germline ends came to 20 bases. Here the CDR3 DNA reads TGTGCCAGCAACCAAGGGCGCGGGACTTTATACGAGCAGTACTTC. This encodes CASNQGRGTLYEQYF.

The rearrangement uses TRBV7-8 and TRBJ2-6; no firm D call. CDR1 SGHVS and CDR2 FQNEAQ come from the germline V gene. Trimming stripped 0 bases from V and 0 bases from J, with 9 bases between. The CDR3 spans 17 residues. For the CDR3, the DNA is TGTGCCAGCAGCTTAGCCCTCTTAGGCTCTGGGGCCAACGTCCTGACTTTC. This translates into CASSLALLGSGANVLTF.